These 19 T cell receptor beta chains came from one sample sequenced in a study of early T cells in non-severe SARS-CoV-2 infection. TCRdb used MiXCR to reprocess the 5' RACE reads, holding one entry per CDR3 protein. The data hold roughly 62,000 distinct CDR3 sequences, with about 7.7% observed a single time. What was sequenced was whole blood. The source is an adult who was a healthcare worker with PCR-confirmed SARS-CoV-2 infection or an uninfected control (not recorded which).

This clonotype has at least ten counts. CDR3 DNA: TGTGCCAGTAGTAGGCAGAGCCAAGAGACCCAGTACTTC. This codes for CASSRQSQETQYF. The chain uses TRBV19 and TRBJ2-5; D call uncertain. In germline, CDR1 is LNHDA, CDR2 SQIVND (reference sequence). The V end lost 4 bases, the J end lost 1 base, and 7 bases lay between the germline ends. There are 13 residues in the CDR3.

In nucleotides, the CDR3 is TGCGCCAGCAGCCACACGACAGGGTCCTACGAGCAGTACTTC. This gives the protein CASSHTTGSYEQYF. The chain recombines TRBV4-1 with TRBJ2-7, with 7 bases aligning to TRBD1. The germline gives CDR1 MGHRA, CDR2 YSYEKL. Trimming cost V 3 bases and J 1 base; bases outside gene matches: 3. This CDR3 spans 14 amino acids.

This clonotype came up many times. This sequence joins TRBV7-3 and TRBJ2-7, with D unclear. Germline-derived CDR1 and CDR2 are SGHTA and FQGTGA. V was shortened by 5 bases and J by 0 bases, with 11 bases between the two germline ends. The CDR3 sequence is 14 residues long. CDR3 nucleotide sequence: TGTGCCAGCAGCCCCATGTCACTCTCCTACGAGCAGTACTTC. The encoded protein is CASSPMSLSYEQYF.

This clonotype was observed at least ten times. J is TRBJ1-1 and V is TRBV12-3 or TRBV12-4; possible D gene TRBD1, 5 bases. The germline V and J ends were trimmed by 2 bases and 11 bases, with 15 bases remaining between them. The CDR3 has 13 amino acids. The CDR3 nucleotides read TGTGCCAGCAGTTTACAGGGTGGTTGGGGCGCTTTCTTT. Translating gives CASSLQGGWGAFF.

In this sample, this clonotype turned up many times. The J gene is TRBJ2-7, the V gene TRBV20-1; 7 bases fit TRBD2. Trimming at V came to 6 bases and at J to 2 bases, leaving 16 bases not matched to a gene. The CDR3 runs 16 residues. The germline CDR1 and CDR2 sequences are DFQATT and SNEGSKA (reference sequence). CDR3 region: CSAAPFTSVVTYEQYF. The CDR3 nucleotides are TGCAGTGCGGCTCCATTTACTAGCGTCGTTACCTACGAGCAGTACTTC.

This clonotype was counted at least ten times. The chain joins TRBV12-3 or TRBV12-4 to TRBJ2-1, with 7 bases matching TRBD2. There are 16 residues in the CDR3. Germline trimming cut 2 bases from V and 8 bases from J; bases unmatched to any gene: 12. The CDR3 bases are TGTGCCAGCAGTTTAAGGCCGTCTAGCGGCATGGATGAGCAGTTCTTC. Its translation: CASSLRPSSGMDEQFF.

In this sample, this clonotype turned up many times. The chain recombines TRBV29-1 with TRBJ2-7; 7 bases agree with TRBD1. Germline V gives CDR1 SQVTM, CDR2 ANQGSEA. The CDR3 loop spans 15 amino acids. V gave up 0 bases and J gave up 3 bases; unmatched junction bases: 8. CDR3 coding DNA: TGCAGCGTTGAAGACGACAGGGCTAGGAGCTACGAGCAGTACTTC. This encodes CSVEDDRARSYEQYF.

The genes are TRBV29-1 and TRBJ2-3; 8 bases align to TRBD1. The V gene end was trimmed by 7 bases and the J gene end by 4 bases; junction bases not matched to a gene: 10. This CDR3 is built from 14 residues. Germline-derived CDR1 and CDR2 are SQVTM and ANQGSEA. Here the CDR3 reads CSGRDRGDADTQYF. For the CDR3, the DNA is TGCAGCGGCCGAGACAGGGGCGATGCAGATACGCAGTATTTT.

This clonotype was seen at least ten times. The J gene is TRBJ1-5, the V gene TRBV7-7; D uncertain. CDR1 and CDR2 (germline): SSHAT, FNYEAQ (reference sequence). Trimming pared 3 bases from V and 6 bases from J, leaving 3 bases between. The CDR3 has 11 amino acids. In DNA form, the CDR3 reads TGTGCCAGCAGCTTGACTCAGCCCCAGCATTTT. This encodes CASSLTQPQHF.

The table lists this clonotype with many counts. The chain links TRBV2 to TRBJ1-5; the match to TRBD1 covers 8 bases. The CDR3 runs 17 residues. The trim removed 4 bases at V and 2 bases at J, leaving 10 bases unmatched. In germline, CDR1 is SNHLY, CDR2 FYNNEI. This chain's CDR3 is CASSGGQGAVGNQPQHF. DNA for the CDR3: TGTGCCAGCAGTGGAGGGCAGGGGGCAGTTGGCAATCAGCCCCAGCATTTT.

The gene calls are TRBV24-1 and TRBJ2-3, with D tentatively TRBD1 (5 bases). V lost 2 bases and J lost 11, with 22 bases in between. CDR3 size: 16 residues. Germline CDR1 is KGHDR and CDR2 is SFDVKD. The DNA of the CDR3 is TGTGCCACCAGTGATTCGACATCGGATAGCCTAGACAGGCAGTATTTT. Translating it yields CATSDSTSDSLDRQYF.

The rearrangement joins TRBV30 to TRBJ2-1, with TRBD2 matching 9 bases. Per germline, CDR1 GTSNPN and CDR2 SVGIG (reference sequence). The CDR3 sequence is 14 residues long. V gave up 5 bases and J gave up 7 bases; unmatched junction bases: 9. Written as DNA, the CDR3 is TGTGCCTGGTCGCGGGGGGGAAGTGGAAATGAGCAGTTCTTC. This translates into CAWSRGGSGNEQFF.

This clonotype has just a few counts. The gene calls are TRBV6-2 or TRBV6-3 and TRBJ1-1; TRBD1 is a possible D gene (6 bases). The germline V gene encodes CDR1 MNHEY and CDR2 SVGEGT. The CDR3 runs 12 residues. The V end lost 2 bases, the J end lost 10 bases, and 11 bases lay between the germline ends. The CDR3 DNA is TGTGCCAGCAGTTACGGACAGATAGCAGCTTTCTTT. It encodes CASSYGQIAAFF.

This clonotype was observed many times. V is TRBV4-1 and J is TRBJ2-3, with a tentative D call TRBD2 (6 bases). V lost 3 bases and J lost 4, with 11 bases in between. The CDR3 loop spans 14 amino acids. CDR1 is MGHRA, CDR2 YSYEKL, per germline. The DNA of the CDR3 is TGCGCCAGCAGCCAGGGTCCGGGAGCAGATACGCAGTATTTT. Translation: CASSQGPGADTQYF.

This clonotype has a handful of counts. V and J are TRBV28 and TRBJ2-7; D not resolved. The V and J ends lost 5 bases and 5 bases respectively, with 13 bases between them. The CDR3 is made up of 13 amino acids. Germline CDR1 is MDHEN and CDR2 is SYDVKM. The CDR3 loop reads CASSKTPQDEQYF. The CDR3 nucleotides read TGTGCCAGCAGTAAGACGCCTCAGGACGAGCAGTACTTC.

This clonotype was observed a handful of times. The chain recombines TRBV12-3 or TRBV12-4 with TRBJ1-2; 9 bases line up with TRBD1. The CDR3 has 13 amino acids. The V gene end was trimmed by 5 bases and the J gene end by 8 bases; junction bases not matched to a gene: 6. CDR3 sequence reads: CASSVGTGLGYTF. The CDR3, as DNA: TGTGCCAGCAGTGTCGGGACAGGGCTCGGCTACACCTTC.

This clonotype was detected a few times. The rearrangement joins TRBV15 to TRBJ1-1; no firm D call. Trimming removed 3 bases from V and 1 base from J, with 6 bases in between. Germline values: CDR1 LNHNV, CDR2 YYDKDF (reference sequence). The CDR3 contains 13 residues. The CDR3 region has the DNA TGTGCCACCAGCAGCAGGAGGAACACTGAAGCTTTCTTT. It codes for CATSSRRNTEAFF.

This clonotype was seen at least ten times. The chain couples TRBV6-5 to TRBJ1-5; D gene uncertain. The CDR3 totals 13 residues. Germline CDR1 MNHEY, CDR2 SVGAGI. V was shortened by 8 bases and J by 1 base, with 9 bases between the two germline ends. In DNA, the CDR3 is TGTGCCAGCGCCCCTGGGAGCAATCAGCCCCAGCATTTT. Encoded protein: CASAPGSNQPQHF.

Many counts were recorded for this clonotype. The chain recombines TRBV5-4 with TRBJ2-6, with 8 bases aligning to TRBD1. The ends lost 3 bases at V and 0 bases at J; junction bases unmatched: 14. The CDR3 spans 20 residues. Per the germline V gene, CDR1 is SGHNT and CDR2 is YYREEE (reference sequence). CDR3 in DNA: TGTGCCAGCAGCTCCTCCGTGACAGGGGCTTCACTCTCTGGGGCCAACGTCCTGACTTTC. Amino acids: CASSSSVTGASLSGANVLTF.